This T cell receptor (beta chain) was sequenced for a study of identical twins. From the 5' RACE reads, TCRdb called clonotypes with MiXCR, one entry per CDR3 protein. The table lists about 240,000 distinct CDR3 sequences, approximately 12% of them singletons. There are a few counts of this clonotype. Germline lookup yields CDR1 SEHNR and CDR2 FQNEAQ (reference sequence). The CDR3 contains 11 residues. Trimming left V 2 bases short and J 5 bases short, with 4 bases between. The same data also contributed to another study, on yellow fever vaccine responses in identical twins.

V is TRBV7-9 and J is TRBJ2-7; no reliable D call. The clonotype comes from a young woman in good health. Sequenced sample: memory (CD45RO+) T cells sorted from blood. DNA of the CDR3: TGTGCCAGCAGCTTACAGAACGAGCAGTACTTC. Translation gives CASSLQNEQYF.